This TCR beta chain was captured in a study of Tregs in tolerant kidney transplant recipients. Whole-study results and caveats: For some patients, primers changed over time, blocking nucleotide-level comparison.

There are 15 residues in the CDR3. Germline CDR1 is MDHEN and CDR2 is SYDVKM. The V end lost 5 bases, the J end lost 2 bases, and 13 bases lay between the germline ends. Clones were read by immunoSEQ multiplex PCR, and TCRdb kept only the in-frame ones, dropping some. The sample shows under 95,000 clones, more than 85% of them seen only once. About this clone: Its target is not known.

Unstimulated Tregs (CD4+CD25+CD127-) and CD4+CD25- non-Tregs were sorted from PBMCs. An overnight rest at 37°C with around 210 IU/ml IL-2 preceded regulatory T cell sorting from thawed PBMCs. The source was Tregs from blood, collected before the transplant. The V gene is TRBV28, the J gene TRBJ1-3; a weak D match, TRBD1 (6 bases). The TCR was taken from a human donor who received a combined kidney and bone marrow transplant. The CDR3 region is CASSPRTVTGNTIYF. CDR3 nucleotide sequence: TGTGCCAGCAGTCCACGGACAGTAACTGGAAACACCATATATTTT.